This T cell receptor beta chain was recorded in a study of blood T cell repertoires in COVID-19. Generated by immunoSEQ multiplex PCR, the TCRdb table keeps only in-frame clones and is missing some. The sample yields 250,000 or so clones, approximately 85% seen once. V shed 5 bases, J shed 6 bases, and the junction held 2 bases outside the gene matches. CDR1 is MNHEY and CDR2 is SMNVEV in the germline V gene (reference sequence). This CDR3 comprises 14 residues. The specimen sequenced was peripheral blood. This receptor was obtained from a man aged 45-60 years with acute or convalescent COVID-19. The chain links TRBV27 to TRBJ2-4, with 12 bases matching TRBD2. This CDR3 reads CASSPTSGGNIQYF. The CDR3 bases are TGTGCCAGCAGTCCGACTAGCGGGGGAAACATTCAGTACTTC.